Below are 25 T cell receptor beta chains sequenced from a single sample in a study of identical twins. TCRdb re-called the 5' RACE reads with MiXCR, one entry per CDR3 protein. The sample holds 450,000 to 500,000 distinct CDR3 sequences, around 15% seen once. The sample was also reused in another study, on yellow fever vaccine responses in identical twins.

The sequencing input was CD4+ T cells sorted from blood. These receptors were collected from a woman in her late teens or twenties in good health.

This clonotype has ten or more counts. The rearrangement uses TRBV6-5 and TRBJ1-1; no clear D gene. The ends were cut back, 0 bases at V and 0 bases at J, with 5 bases in the middle. This CDR3 region has 14 residues. Germline V gives CDR1 MNHEY, CDR2 SVGAGI. The DNA of the CDR3 is TGTGCCAGCAGTTACTCGGCGGTGAACACTGAAGCTTTCTTT. Encoded protein: CASSYSAVNTEAFF.

In its sample, this clonotype was seen a few times. The chain carries TRBV3-1 and TRBJ2-1; no firm D call. The CDR3 covers 15 residues. V lost 0 bases and J lost 8, with 14 bases in between. Germline CDR1 LGHDT, CDR2 YNNKEL (reference sequence). The CDR3: CASSQEADHVHEQFF. In DNA, the CDR3 is TGTGCCAGCAGCCAAGAGGCTGACCACGTGCATGAGCAGTTCTTC.

This clonotype was observed many times. The rearrangement uses TRBV6-1 and TRBJ1-5; D not resolved. Germline loops: CDR1 MNHNS, CDR2 SASEGT. V dropped 11 bases and J dropped 2 bases, with 4 bases sitting between them. CDR3 size: 10 residues. The CDR3 nucleotides read TGTGCCGGGGGCAATCAGCCCCAGCATTTT. Its translation: CAGGNQPQHF.

This clonotype has just a few counts. The rearrangement uses TRBV2 and TRBJ2-3; D perhaps matches TRBD1 (6 bases). The CDR3 consists of 15 residues. V lost 0 bases and J 6 bases, leaving 13 bases between the germline ends. Germline CDR1 is SNHLY and CDR2 is FYNNEI. CDR3 protein: CASSEALQGSDTQYF. The CDR3 DNA sequence: TGTGCCAGCAGTGAAGCGCTTCAGGGGTCCGATACGCAGTATTTT.

V gene TRBV11-2 combines with J gene TRBJ2-1, with 9 bases lining up with TRBD1. With V trimmed by 4 bases and J by 9 bases, 10 bases remained unmatched. This CDR3 is built from 15 residues. Germline CDR1 reads SGHAT; CDR2 reads FQNNGV. The CDR3 loop is CASSSLGQGSREQFF. The CDR3 coding sequence is TGTGCCAGCAGCTCACTGGGACAGGGCAGCCGTGAGCAGTTCTTC.

Only a few counts were recorded for this clonotype. CDR3 DNA: TGCGCCAGCAGCCAAGTGTCGGGGGATCAGCCCCAGCATTTT. It translates to CASSQVSGDQPQHF. This chain connects TRBV4-1 to TRBJ1-5; tentatively, D is TRBD1 (5 bases). From germline, CDR1 is MGHRA and CDR2 YSYEKL. V lost 1 base and J 5 bases, leaving 9 bases between the germline ends. This CDR3 contains 14 residues.

This clonotype has just a few counts. The chain combines TRBV20-1 with TRBJ1-2, with no clear D. There are 13 residues in the CDR3. V dropped 3 bases and J dropped 1 base, with 9 bases sitting between them. Germline CDR1 DFQATT, CDR2 SNEGSKA (reference sequence). The CDR3 is CSASSILNYGYTF. CDR3 sequence (DNA): TGCAGTGCTAGCAGCATCCTTAACTATGGCTACACCTTC.

The chain links TRBV20-1 to TRBJ2-5; D is unclear. Germline CDR1 and CDR2: DFQATT and SNEGSKA (reference sequence). V was shortened by 1 base and J by 1 base, with 13 bases between the two germline ends. The CDR3 has 15 amino acids. DNA of the CDR3: TGCAGTGCTAGAGGTCTGACGGACGTCCAAGAGACCCAGTACTTC. This gives the protein CSARGLTDVQETQYF.

This clonotype was counted between two and nine times. The chain uses TRBV10-1 and TRBJ2-3; 12 bases are shared with TRBD2. Germline values: CDR1 WNHNN, CDR2 SYGVQD (reference sequence). CDR3 size: 15 residues. V was pared by 7 bases and J by 0 bases, with 2 bases of the junction left unmatched. The CDR3 DNA reads TGCGCCAGCACCGGGACTAGCGGGAGCACAGATACGCAGTATTTT. Its translation: CASTGTSGSTDTQYF.

This clonotype has just a few counts. V is TRBV29-1 and J is TRBJ2-2; D possibly corresponds to TRBD2 (5 bases). Germline V CDR1 and CDR2: SQVTM, ANQGSEA. V was cut by 7 bases and J by 5 bases, with 11 bases left in between. The CDR3 totals 12 residues. DNA for the CDR3: TGCAGCGGTCATTCGGGGACCGGGGAGCTGTTTTTT. Translation: CSGHSGTGELFF.

This chain links TRBV5-1 with TRBJ2-7; D not certain. The V gene's germline CDR1 is SGHRS and CDR2 YFSETQ. The CDR3 length is 14 residues. Trimming removed 0 bases at V and 2 bases at J, with 9 bases between. CDR3 in amino acids: CASSLAIGAYEQYF. CDR3 nucleotides: TGCGCCAGCAGCTTGGCCATTGGAGCCTACGAGCAGTACTTC.

This clonotype came up many times. J is TRBJ1-1 and V is TRBV4-2; D gene uncertain. Looked up from germline, CDR1 is LGHNA and CDR2 is YNFKEQ. This CDR3 has 15 residues. Trimming took off 0 bases at V and 3 bases at J, with 11 bases between the two ends. The CDR3 bases are TGTGCCAGCAGCCAAGATGGTACGGGGTACACTGAAGCTTTCTTT. Translated, it gives CASSQDGTGYTEAFF.

V and J are TRBV25-1 and TRBJ1-1, with no clear D. Trimming cost V 4 bases and J 1 base, with 4 bases left between them. CDR3 length: 12 amino acids. The germline V gene encodes CDR1 MGHDK and CDR2 SYGVNS. The chain's CDR3 is CASSAGNTEAFF. For the CDR3, the DNA is TGTGCCAGCAGTGCGGGGAACACTGAAGCTTTCTTT.

Here the CDR3 reads CATSDLGQTGEQFF. The CDR3 DNA is TGTGCCACCAGTGATTTGGGACAAACGGGAGAGCAGTTCTTC. The V gene is TRBV24-1, the J gene TRBJ2-1, with D perhaps matching TRBD1 or TRBD2 (5 bases each). The CDR3 sequence is 14 residues long. CDR1 and CDR2 from the germline V gene are KGHDR and SFDVKD. Deletions cut 0 bases from V and 10 bases from J, with 12 bases between.

This clonotype has more than one count but fewer than ten. This rearrangement joins TRBV5-1 to TRBJ2-2, with no clear D. The V gene lost 4 bases and the J gene lost 1 base, with 14 bases spanning the gap. CDR3 length: 16 amino acids. Germline CDR1 is SGHRS and CDR2 is YFSETQ. The CDR3 DNA follows: TGCGCCAGCAGCGAAAGAGGACGGCTGAACACCGGGGAGCTGTTTTTT. It is translated as CASSERGRLNTGELFF. Full variable domain (outside the CDR3, taken from reference TRBV5-1 and TRBJ2-2): KAGVTQTPRYLIKTRGQQVTLSCSPISGHRSVSWYQQTPGQGLQFLFEYFSETQRNKGNFPGRFSGRQFSNSRSEMNVSTLELGDSALYLCASSERGRLNTGELFFGEGSRLTVL.

This clonotype was seen once. The rearrangement joins TRBV20-1 to TRBJ2-3, with 13 nucleotides matching TRBD2. The germline CDR1 and CDR2 sequences are DFQATT and SNEGSKA (reference sequence). Trimming removed 4 bases from V and 3 bases from J; junction bases left unmatched: 13. The CDR3 contains 18 residues. CDR3 sequence reads: CSATFGLAGVAPTDTQYF. Written as DNA, the CDR3 is TGCAGTGCTACTTTTGGACTAGCGGGAGTAGCCCCGACAGATACGCAGTATTTT.

The CDR3 region has the DNA TGTGCCAGCAGCTACCGGGGACTAGCGGGAGGGCCCCGTGTCACAGATACGCAGTATTTT. This gives the protein CASSYRGLAGGPRVTDTQYF. The chain couples TRBV7-8 to TRBJ2-3, with TRBD2 identical over 16 bases. CDR1 SGHVS and CDR2 FQNEAQ come from the germline V gene. The CDR3 sequence is 20 residues long. Trimming removed 4 bases from V and 2 bases from J; junction bases left unmatched: 12.

The chain is built from TRBV12-5 and TRBJ1-1; 7 bases fit TRBD1. This CDR3 is built from 17 residues. Germline values: CDR1 LGHNT, CDR2 FRNRAP. V lost 3 bases, J lost 1 base, and 11 bases stayed unmatched. CDR3 sequence (DNA): TGTGCTAGTGGTTTTGCCCAGACAGGGTTGGAGAACACTGAAGCTTTCTTT. It is translated as CASGFAQTGLENTEAFF.

The chain is built from TRBV7-6 and TRBJ2-1; tentatively, D is TRBD2 (6 bases). Trimming shortened V by 1 base and J by 0 bases, and 13 bases separated the two germline ends. The CDR3 is 17 amino acids. CDR1 is SGHVS, CDR2 FNYEAQ, per germline. CDR3 nucleotide sequence: TGTGCCAGCAGCTTAGGAGCGGGCCCCTACTCCTACAATGAGCAGTTCTTC. It is translated as CASSLGAGPYSYNEQFF.

The CDR3 sequence is CSARDRGDREAFF. DNA of the CDR3: TGCAGTGCTAGAGATCGGGGCGACCGTGAAGCTTTCTTT. The gene calls are TRBV20-1 and TRBJ1-1; perhaps TRBD1 as D (5 bases). The germline V gene encodes CDR1 DFQATT and CDR2 SNEGSKA (reference sequence). The CDR3 is 13 residues long. The V gene lost 0 bases and the J gene lost 7 bases, with 12 bases spanning the gap.

The chain is built from TRBV13 and TRBJ2-7; 7 positions match TRBD1. The junction had 4 bases not matched to a gene; V was cut back by 5 bases and J by 0 bases. This CDR3 contains 14 residues. Germline V lookup: CDR1 PRHDT, CDR2 FYEKMQ (reference sequence). Here the CDR3 DNA reads TGTGCCAGCAGCCCGAGGGGGCTCTCCTACGAGCAGTACTTC. Its protein product is CASSPRGLSYEQYF.

This clonotype was counted ten times or more. The V and J genes are TRBV6-5 and TRBJ2-4, with TRBD2 matching 7 bases. With 4 bases clipped from V and 0 bases from J, the junction kept 6 bases outside the gene matches. Germline-derived CDR1 and CDR2 are MNHEY and SVGAGI. The length of the CDR3 is 16 residues. The chain's CDR3 is CASSSGGKLAKNIQYF. The CDR3 nucleotides read TGTGCCAGCAGTTCCGGGGGGAAACTAGCCAAAAACATTCAGTACTTC.

The CDR3 protein is CASSSIILAGGRGEQYF. The CDR3 nucleotides are TGTGCCAGCAGCTCCATAATTCTAGCGGGAGGGCGAGGGGAGCAGTACTTC. V is TRBV7-8 and J is TRBJ2-7; 12 bases line up with TRBD2. The V and J ends lost 4 bases and 7 bases, in that order; junction bases with no gene match: 14. CDR1 SGHVS and CDR2 FQNEAQ come from the germline V gene. The CDR3 is made up of 17 amino acids.

This clonotype was observed a handful of times. The V gene is TRBV20-1, the J gene TRBJ2-7; 8 bases are a match to TRBD2. CDR1 and CDR2 from the germline V gene are DFQATT and SNEGSKA (reference sequence). The trim removed 2 bases at V and 2 bases at J, leaving 8 bases unmatched. The CDR3 extends over 15 amino acids. CDR3 in amino acids: CSARNPTSGTYEQYF. CDR3 DNA: TGCAGTGCTAGAAATCCCACTAGCGGAACCTACGAGCAGTACTTC.

This clonotype came up a few times. The genes are TRBV20-1 and TRBJ2-1; unclear D gene. V lost 7 bases and J lost 6, with 22 bases in between. This CDR3 has 15 amino acids. The germline CDR1 and CDR2 sequences are DFQATT and SNEGSKA (reference sequence). As DNA, the CDR3 is TGCAGTGGATCAGGCAGGATGGTGGTTGGCAATGAGCAGTTCTTC. Protein: CSGSGRMVVGNEQFF.